This T cell receptor (beta chain) is from a study of T-cell reconstitution after alpha-beta-depleted transplantation in children. Study-wide findings and caveats: The origin of alpha-beta T cells about two months after transplant was reportedly several hundred expanded graft clones.

The germline CDR1 and CDR2 sequences are SEHNR and FQNEAQ (reference sequence). With 3 bases clipped from V and 9 bases from J, the junction kept 7 bases outside the gene matches. This CDR3 is built from 14 residues. Using unique molecular identifiers, the investigators prepared the TCRbeta library. TCRdb independently ran MiXCR on the PCR reads; one entry per CDR3 protein. This table holds over 200,000 distinct CDR3 sequences, approximately 8.4% found once. This clonotype was observed at least ten times. Its antigen remains unidentified. This TCR was recovered from a male patient aged 2-15 years who had a stem cell transplant for acute myeloid leukemia, so the T cells may come from the graft donor. V usage is TRBV7-9 and J usage is TRBJ2-1, with 8 bases that match TRBD2. This specimen was PBMCs, mostly from graft donor cells, taken 360 days after TCRalphabeta/CD19-depleted stem cell transplant. The CDR3 region has the DNA TGTGCCAGCAGCTTGGTGGCGGGGGGAGGTGAGCAGTTCTTC. It codes for CASSLVAGGGEQFF.